The present TCR beta chain was sequenced within a study of identical twins. From germline, CDR1 is DFQATT and CDR2 SNEGSKA (reference sequence). With V trimmed by 3 bases and J by 11 bases, 3 bases remained unmatched. The CDR3 spans 11 residues. This clonotype was picked up a small number of times. A single record per CDR3 protein comes from TCRdb applying MiXCR to the 5' RACE reads. The data show some 1,600,000 distinct CDR3 sequences, 25% to 35% seen once. The origin of this receptor is a newborn girl in good health. V usage is TRBV20-1 and J usage is TRBJ1-1; 10 nucleotides match TRBD1. The sample was cord blood. CDR3 region: CSARKTGGAFF. Written as DNA, the CDR3 is TGCAGTGCTAGGAAGACAGGGGGCGCTTTCTTT.